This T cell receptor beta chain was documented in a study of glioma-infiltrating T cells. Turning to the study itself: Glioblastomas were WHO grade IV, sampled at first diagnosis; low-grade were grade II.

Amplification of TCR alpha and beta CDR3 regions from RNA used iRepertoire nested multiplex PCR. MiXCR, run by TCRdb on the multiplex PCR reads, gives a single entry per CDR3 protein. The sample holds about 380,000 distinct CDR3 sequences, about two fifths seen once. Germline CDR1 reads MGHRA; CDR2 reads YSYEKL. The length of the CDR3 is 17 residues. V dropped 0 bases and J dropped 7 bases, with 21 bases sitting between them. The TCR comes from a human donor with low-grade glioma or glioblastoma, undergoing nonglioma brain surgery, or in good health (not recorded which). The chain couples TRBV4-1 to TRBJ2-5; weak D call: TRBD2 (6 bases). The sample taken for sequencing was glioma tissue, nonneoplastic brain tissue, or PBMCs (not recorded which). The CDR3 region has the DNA TGCGCCAGCAGCCAAGAGGGAGCGGAGGGCCCCATTGGGACCCAGTACTTC. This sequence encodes CASSQEGAEGPIGTQYF.